This is a list of T cell receptor beta chains from one sample in a study of blood T cell repertoires in COVID-19. The assay was immunoSEQ multiplex PCR, and TCRdb's table has in-frame clones only and misses some. The table has about 160,000 clones, roughly 87% seen once. The sample taken for sequencing was PBMCs or T cells enriched from blood (not recorded which). These receptors were obtained from a woman aged 40 to 55 who had been exposed to COVID-19. Each CDR3 is given with its conserved first and last residue. A D gene is named only where the DNA matches it firmly. For some rows the clone size is stated as once, few or many, or as a class when expanded; others skip it.

v_call,d_call,clone_size,j_call,cdr3_aa,cdr3_nt
TRBV10-1,TRBD1,NA,TRBJ2-5,CASSRDSQETQYF,TGCGCCAGCAGTAGGGACAGTCAAGAGACCCAGTACTTC
TRBV27,TRBD2,NA,TRBJ2-7,CASSSRLAGAISSYEQYF,TGTGCCAGCAGTTCAAGACTAGCGGGAGCAATTAGCTCCTACGAGCAGTACTTC
TRBV16,NA,NA,TRBJ2-5,CASSHGLNLNF,TGTGCCAGCAGCCACGGACTAAACCTTAACTTC
TRBV27,NA,NA,TRBJ2-1,CASRMGRSGNEQFF,TGTGCCAGCAGGATGGGGAGAAGCGGCAATGAGCAGTTCTTC
TRBV13,TRBD1,once,TRBJ2-3,CASSPDRGLTDTQYF,TGTGCCAGCAGCCCGGACAGGGGACTAACAGATACGCAGTATTTT
TRBV28,TRBD1,NA,TRBJ1-1,CASSLGQLTEAFF,TGTGCCAGCAGCCTGGGACAGCTCACTGAAGCTTTCTTT
TRBV19,NA,NA,TRBJ1-2,CASSMGAYTF,TGTGCCAGTAGTATGGGGGCCTACACCTTC
TRBV19,TRBD1,NA,TRBJ1-4,CASSRRQGDPNEKLFF,TGTGCCAGTAGTAGAAGACAGGGGGATCCTAATGAAAAACTGTTTTTT
TRBV6-5,TRBD1,NA,TRBJ2-3,CASSRDSIPTDTQYF,TGTGCCAGCAGCAGGGACAGTATACCCACAGATACGCAGTATTTT
TRBV5-4,NA,NA,TRBJ1-2,CASSFALIDYGYTF,TGTGCCAGCAGCTTCGCTCTCATAGACTATGGCTACACCTTC
TRBV11-3,TRBD2,NA,TRBJ2-3,CASSLGLAGGTTDTQYF,TGTGCCAGCAGCTTAGGTCTAGCGGGGGGGACCACAGATACGCAGTATTTT
TRBV11-3,NA,once,TRBJ2-2,CASSLVGGGELFF,TGTGCCAGCAGCTTAGTAGGGGGCGGGGAGCTGTTTTTT
TRBV2,TRBD1,NA,TRBJ1-2,CASSGDRSNYGYTF,TGTGCCAGCAGTGGGGACAGGTCTAACTATGGCTACACCTTC
TRBV5-1,NA,NA,TRBJ1-2,CASSLGRPGLDGYTF,TGCGCCAGCAGCTTAGGAAGACCAGGGCTTGATGGCTACACCTTC
TRBV5-6,TRBD1,NA,TRBJ2-1,CASSTGTGGPNEQFF,TGTGCCAGCAGCACCGGGACAGGGGGCCCCAATGAGCAGTTCTTC
TRBV6-5,NA,NA,TRBJ2-2,CASSYSYSRPTGELFF,TGTGCCAGCAGTTACTCGTACAGCAGACCCACCGGGGAGCTGTTTTTT
TRBV5-8,TRBD1,NA,TRBJ2-1,CASSSGQGQFF,TGTGCCAGCAGCTCAGGACAGGGTCAGTTCTTC
TRBV10-1,TRBD1,NA,TRBJ2-3,CASSEGRGSTDTQYF,TGCGCCAGCAGTGAGGGCAGGGGGAGCACAGATACGCAGTATTTT
TRBV4-1,TRBD1,NA,TRBJ1-5,CASSTGQGGQPQHF,TGCGCCAGCAGCACAGGACAGGGCGGTCAGCCCCAGCATTTT
TRBV5-4,NA,NA,TRBJ1-2,CASSLERQGYGYTF,TGTGCCAGCAGCTTAGAGAGGCAGGGCTATGGCTACACCTTC
TRBV19,TRBD1,NA,TRBJ1-2,CASSGRQGIGGYTF,TGTGCCAGTAGTGGACGACAGGGGATAGGTGGCTACACCTTC
TRBV11-2,TRBD2,NA,TRBJ2-7,CASSAGLAGGGEEQYF,TGTGCCAGCAGCGCCGGACTAGCGGGAGGGGGAGAAGAGCAGTACTTC
TRBV10-2,TRBD2,NA,TRBJ2-2,CASSVRRLAENTGELFF,TGCGCCAGCAGTGTTAGAAGACTAGCCGAGAACACCGGGGAGCTGTTTTTT
TRBV6-5,TRBD1,NA,TRBJ2-1,CASSYRGGPSYNEQFF,TGTGCCAGCAGTTACCGAGGGGGCCCCTCCTACAATGAGCAGTTCTTC
TRBV5-1,NA,few,TRBJ2-2,CASSPSGTGELFF,TGCGCCAGCAGCCCCTCCGGGACCGGGGAGCTGTTTTTT
TRBV5-1,TRBD1,NA,TRBJ1-5,CASSVDREAPQHF,TGCGCCAGCAGCGTGGACAGGGAAGCGCCCCAGCATTTT
TRBV13,TRBD1,NA,TRBJ1-1,CASSPKYRGSRNTEAFF,TGTGCCAGCAGCCCTAAATACAGGGGCAGCCGGAACACTGAAGCTTTCTTT
TRBV4-2,TRBD2,NA,TRBJ2-1,CASSQDRGSGSREQFF,TGTGCCAGCAGCCAAGATCGAGGTAGCGGGAGTCGTGAGCAGTTCTTC
TRBV28,NA,NA,TRBJ1-2,CATGVGYTF,TGTGCCACCGGGGTTGGCTACACCTTC
TRBV5-1,NA,NA,TRBJ1-1,CASHSGANTEAFF,TGCGCCAGCCATTCAGGGGCGAACACTGAAGCTTTCTTT
TRBV19,NA,NA,TRBJ2-5,CASSTRRTLTGETQYF,TGTGCCAGTAGTACAAGGCGGACCCTAACGGGGGAGACCCAGTACTTC
TRBV19,TRBD2,NA,TRBJ2-5,CASSTRTSGVKETQYF,TGTGCCAGTAGTACCCGGACTAGCGGGGTCAAAGAGACCCAGTACTTC
TRBV3-1/TRBV3-2,NA,NA,TRBJ2-2,CASSQEGRVNTGELFF,TGTGCCAGCAGCCAAGAGGGCAGGGTGAACACCGGGGAGCTGTTTTTT
TRBV9,NA,NA,TRBJ2-7,CASSVVPSQYEQYF,TGTGCCAGCAGCGTAGTTCCTAGCCAGTACGAGCAGTACTTC
TRBV29-1,TRBD1,once,TRBJ1-5,CSETDRGRKHF,TGCAGCGAAACCGACAGGGGGCGAAAGCATTTT
TRBV4-1,NA,few,TRBJ2-1,CASSPLPPLASMVNEQFF,TGCGCCAGCAGCCCCCTGCCACCACTAGCTTCAATGGTCAATGAGCAGTTCTTC
TRBV6-5,TRBD1,NA,TRBJ2-7,CASRTGGFEQYF,TGTGCCAGCCGAACAGGGGGTTTCGAGCAGTACTTC
TRBV19,NA,NA,TRBJ2-5,CASSRQKQETQYF,TGTGCCAGTAGTCGACAGAAGCAAGAGACCCAGTACTTC
TRBV20-1,NA,NA,TRBJ1-1,CSAQGSTEAFF,TGCAGTGCTCAGGGGTCCACTGAAGCTTTCTTT
TRBV7-2,NA,few,TRBJ1-2,CASSLEGIDGYTF,TGTGCCAGCAGCTTAGAGGGGATCGACGGCTACACCTTC